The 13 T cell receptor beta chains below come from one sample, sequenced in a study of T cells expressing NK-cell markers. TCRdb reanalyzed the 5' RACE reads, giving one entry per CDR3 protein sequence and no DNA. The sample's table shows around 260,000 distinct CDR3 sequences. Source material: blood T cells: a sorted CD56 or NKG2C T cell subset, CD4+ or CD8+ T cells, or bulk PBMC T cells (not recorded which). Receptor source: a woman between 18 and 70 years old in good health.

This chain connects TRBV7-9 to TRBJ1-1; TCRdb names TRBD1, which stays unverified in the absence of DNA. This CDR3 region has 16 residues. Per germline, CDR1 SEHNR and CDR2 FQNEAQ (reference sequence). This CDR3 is CASSAWAGARNTEAFF.

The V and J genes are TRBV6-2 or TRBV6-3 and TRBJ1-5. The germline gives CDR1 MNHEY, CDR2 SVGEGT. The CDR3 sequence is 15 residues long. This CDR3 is CASSYVGYGNQPQHF.

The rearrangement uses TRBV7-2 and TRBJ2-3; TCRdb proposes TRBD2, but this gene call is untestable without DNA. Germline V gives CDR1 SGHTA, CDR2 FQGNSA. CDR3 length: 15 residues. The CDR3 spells CASSQGLGRTDTQYF.

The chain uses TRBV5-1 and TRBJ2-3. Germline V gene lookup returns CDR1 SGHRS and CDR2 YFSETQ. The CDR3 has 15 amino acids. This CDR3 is CASSLAGASTDTQYF.

CDR3 residues: CSARSASTDTQYF. This chain connects TRBV20-1 to TRBJ2-3. Per the germline V gene, CDR1 is DFQATT and CDR2 is SNEGSKA (reference sequence). CDR3 length: 13 amino acids.

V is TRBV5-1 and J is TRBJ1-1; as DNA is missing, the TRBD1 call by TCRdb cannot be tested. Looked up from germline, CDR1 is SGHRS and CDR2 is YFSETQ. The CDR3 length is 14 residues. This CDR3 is CASSLAGQSTEAFF.

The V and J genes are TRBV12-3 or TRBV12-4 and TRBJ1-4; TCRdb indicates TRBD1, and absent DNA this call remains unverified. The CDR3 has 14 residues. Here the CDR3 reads CASSSTGGREKLFF.

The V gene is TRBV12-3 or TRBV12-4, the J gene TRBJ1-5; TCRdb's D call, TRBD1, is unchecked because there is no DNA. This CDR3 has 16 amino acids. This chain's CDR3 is CASSTDRGRSNQPQHF.

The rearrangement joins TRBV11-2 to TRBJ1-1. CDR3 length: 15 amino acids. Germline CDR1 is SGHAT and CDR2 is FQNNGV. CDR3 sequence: CASSLDGGVGTEAFF.

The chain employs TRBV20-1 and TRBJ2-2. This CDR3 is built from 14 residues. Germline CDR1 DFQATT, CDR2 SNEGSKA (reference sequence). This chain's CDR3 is CSARVRTDTGELFF.

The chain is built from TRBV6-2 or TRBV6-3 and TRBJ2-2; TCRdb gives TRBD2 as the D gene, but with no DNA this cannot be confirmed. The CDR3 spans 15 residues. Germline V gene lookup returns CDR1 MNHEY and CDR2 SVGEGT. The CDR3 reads CATAGTRLRPGELFF.

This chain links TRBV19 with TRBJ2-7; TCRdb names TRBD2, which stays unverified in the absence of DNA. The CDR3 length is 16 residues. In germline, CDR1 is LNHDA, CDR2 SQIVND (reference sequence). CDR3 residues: CASSPPGLAGAREQYF.

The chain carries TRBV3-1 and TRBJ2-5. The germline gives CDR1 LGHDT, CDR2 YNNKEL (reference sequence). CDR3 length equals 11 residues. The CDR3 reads CASSALETQYF.